These 27 T cell receptor beta chains were all obtained from the same sample, sequenced in a study of blood T cell repertoires in COVID-19. Data came from immunoSEQ multiplex PCR; TCRdb stores just in-frame clones and leaves some out. The sample shows 200,000 to 300,000 clones, 75% to 90% of them seen only once. Material: peripheral blood. The receptors originated from a human donor in a cohort sampled during active COVID-19.

This clone was found once. CDR3 region: CASSPFLNRGDQETQYF. In DNA, the CDR3 is TGTGCCAGCTCACCATTTCTAAACAGGGGGGACCAAGAGACCCAGTACTTC. V is TRBV18 and J is TRBJ2-5; TRBD1 agrees at 8 bases. J gave up 0 bases and V 2 bases, and 8 bases lay outside the gene matches. CDR3 length equals 17 residues. CDR1 and CDR2 (germline): KGHSH, LQKENI.

V usage is TRBV7-9 and J usage is TRBJ1-4, with D unresolved. The CDR3 contains 14 residues. The V and J ends lost 1 base and 8 bases respectively, with 11 bases between them. Germline lookup yields CDR1 SEHNR and CDR2 FQNEAQ (reference sequence). In nucleotides, the CDR3 is TGTGCCAGCAGCTTAGGAGACACTGGGGAAAAACTGTTTTTT. It translates to CASSLGDTGEKLFF.

The V gene is TRBV7-6, the J gene TRBJ1-3, with D unresolved. The CDR3 totals 15 residues. Germline CDR1 SGHVS, CDR2 FNYEAQ. Trimming shortened V by 5 bases and J by 0 bases, and 11 bases separated the two germline ends. This chain's CDR3 is CASSKGGGSGNTIYF. CDR3 DNA: TGTGCCAGCAGCAAAGGCGGCGGCTCTGGAAACACCATATATTTT.

This chain joins TRBV2 and TRBJ1-6; perhaps TRBD1 as D (6 bases). The CDR3 totals 16 residues. Germline V gene sequence: CDR1 SNHLY, CDR2 FYNNEI. V gave up 3 bases and J gave up 5 bases, with 14 bases separating them. The CDR3 region is CASSDVGAPNNSPLHF. CDR3 coding DNA: TGTGCCAGCAGTGACGTGGGGGCACCTAATAATTCACCCCTCCACTTT. Full variable domain (outside the CDR3, taken from reference TRBV2 and TRBJ1-6): EPEVTQTPSHQVTQMGQEVILRCVPISNHLYFYWYRQILGQKVEFLVSFYNNEISEKSEIFDDQFSVERPDGSNFTLKIRSTKLEDSAMYFCASSDVGAPNNSPLHFGNGTRLTVT.

V gene TRBV29-1 combines with J gene TRBJ2-7; TRBD2 matches 7 bases. This CDR3 has 15 amino acids. Germline CDR1 reads SQVTM; CDR2 reads ANQGSEA. With V trimmed by 6 bases and J by 0 bases, 11 bases remained unmatched. The CDR3 reads CSVGGGRPNSYEQYF. The DNA for the CDR3 is TGCAGCGTGGGGGGAGGGAGGCCCAACTCCTACGAGCAGTACTTC.

This clone occurred once. J is TRBJ2-3 and V is TRBV5-4, with 9 positions matching TRBD2. Trimming took 4 bases from V and 1 from J; bases not matched to a gene: 13. Germline values: CDR1 SGHNT, CDR2 YYREEE (reference sequence). The CDR3 loop spans 18 amino acids. The CDR3 loop is CASSVPGRAGGGTDTQYF. The CDR3 DNA reads as TGTGCCAGCAGCGTCCCGGGAAGAGCGGGGGGAGGCACAGATACGCAGTATTTT.

The chain carries TRBV19 and TRBJ1-1; 7 bases line up with TRBD1. Germline assignment: CDR1 LNHDA and CDR2 SQIVND (reference sequence). The V and J ends lost 5 bases and 5 bases, in that order; junction bases with no gene match: 11. The CDR3 totals 15 residues. The DNA for the CDR3 is TGTGCCAGTAGTGCCAGGGGGGCGCGAGAAACTGAAGCTTTCTTT. Residues: CASSARGARETEAFF.

The chain carries TRBV28 and TRBJ2-7, with 11 bases fitting TRBD1. V lost 3 bases to trimming and J lost 5 bases; unmatched junction nucleotides: 6. The CDR3 extends over 15 amino acids. Germline CDR1 MDHEN, CDR2 SYDVKM. The CDR3 nucleotides are TGTGCCAGCAGTTTGGGCGGGACAGGGGGTAACGAGCAGTACTTC. Amino acids: CASSLGGTGGNEQYF.

The V call is TRBV12-3 or TRBV12-4, the J call TRBJ2-7; no definite D call. V lost 3 bases, J lost 1 base, and 4 bases lay in between. The CDR3 has 12 amino acids. CDR3 DNA: TGTGCCAGCAGTTTCGTTTCCTACGAGCAGTACTTC. It codes for CASSFVSYEQYF.

This chain connects TRBV24-1 to TRBJ2-1, with 13 bases identical to TRBD2. CDR1 is KGHDR, CDR2 SFDVKD, per germline. V dropped 4 bases and J dropped 2; count of bases not matched to a gene: 7. This CDR3 is built from 18 residues. CDR3 sequence reads: CATSERTSGRAAYNEQFF. The CDR3 bases are TGTGCCACCAGTGAAAGAACTAGCGGGAGGGCCGCCTACAATGAGCAGTTCTTC.

The rearrangement uses TRBV28 and TRBJ1-2; D gene unclear. V was cut by 5 bases and J by 7 bases, with 11 bases left in between. The CDR3 spans 12 residues. Germline CDR1 is MDHEN and CDR2 is SYDVKM. The CDR3 DNA follows: TGTGCCAGCAGTGTAGTTAGCGGTGGCTACACCTTC. Translated, it gives CASSVVSGGYTF.

In DNA form, the CDR3 reads TGTGCCAGCAGCTTATACCAGAATTACGAGCAGTACTTC. It codes for CASSLYQNYEQYF. J is TRBJ2-7 and V is TRBV7-8; no firm D call. The CDR3 spans 13 residues. V dropped 2 bases and J dropped 4 bases, with 9 bases sitting between them. Germline V CDR1 and CDR2: SGHVS, FQNEAQ.

The rearrangement joins TRBV19 to TRBJ1-2; the D gene is possibly TRBD1 (5 bases). This CDR3 has 14 residues. Germline lookup yields CDR1 LNHDA and CDR2 SQIVND (reference sequence). V dropped 7 bases and J dropped 4 bases, with 16 bases sitting between them. CDR3 amino acids: CASMIRGSIYGYTF. Written as DNA, the CDR3 is TGTGCCAGTATGATCCGGGGGAGTATCTATGGCTACACCTTC.

This clone has a handful of counts. The genes are TRBV5-1 and TRBJ2-2; no clear D gene. This CDR3 contains 13 residues. CDR1 is SGHRS and CDR2 is YFSETQ in the germline V gene. Deletions cut 0 bases from V and 7 bases from J, with 7 bases between. The CDR3 spells CASSLAVDGELFF. DNA for the CDR3: TGCGCCAGCAGCTTGGCCGTAGACGGGGAGCTGTTTTTT.

This chain uses TRBV5-1 with TRBJ1-3; D is unclear. The CDR3 has 15 amino acids. Trimming removed 4 bases from V and 0 bases from J, with 11 bases in between. The germline CDR1 and CDR2 sequences are SGHRS and YFSETQ. CDR3 protein: CASSPEQISGNTIYF. The DNA of the CDR3 is TGCGCCAGCAGCCCCGAACAGATCTCTGGAAACACCATATATTTT.

The V gene is TRBV29-1, the J gene TRBJ2-7; 9 bases agree with TRBD1. The ends lost 5 bases at V and 7 bases at J; junction bases unmatched: 15. The CDR3 spans 15 residues. Germline CDR1 reads SQVTM; CDR2 reads ANQGSEA. The CDR3 region is CSVRRGGQGAREQYF. The CDR3 nucleotides read TGCAGCGTTAGGAGGGGGGGACAGGGCGCGCGGGAGCAGTACTTC.

The V and J genes are TRBV9 and TRBJ2-3, with 9 bases that match TRBD2. The CDR3 has 17 residues. V shed 2 bases, J shed 2 bases, and the junction held 9 bases outside the gene matches. In germline, CDR1 is SGDLS, CDR2 YYNGEE. The CDR3, as DNA: TGTGCCAGCAGCGTCTCCTTTGCGGGAGGGCCCACAGATACGCAGTATTTT. Protein sequence: CASSVSFAGGPTDTQYF.

The chain links TRBV4-1 to TRBJ1-2, with D unclear. Trimming cost V 2 bases and J 3 bases, with 19 bases left between them. Germline V lookup: CDR1 MGHRA, CDR2 YSYEKL. This CDR3 contains 17 residues. DNA for the CDR3: TGCGCCAGCAGCCAATCCGAGGCGGTGACGCTTGACTATGGCTACACCTTC. Translation gives CASSQSEAVTLDYGYTF.

The V call is TRBV13, the J call TRBJ2-5; tentative D call: TRBD1 (6 bases). The CDR3 has 14 amino acids. In germline, CDR1 is PRHDT, CDR2 FYEKMQ (reference sequence). The V end was cut by 0 bases, the J end by 1 base, with 6 bases between. The CDR3 DNA sequence: TGTGCCAGCAGCTTAGGGACAGGCCAAGAGACCCAGTACTTC. Its protein is CASSLGTGQETQYF.

This chain connects TRBV9 to TRBJ2-2, with no clear D. The CDR3 consists of 12 residues. Germline V CDR1 and CDR2: SGDLS, YYNGEE. V lost 6 bases, J lost 1 base, and 4 bases lay in between. CDR3 loop: CASTKNTGELFF. The CDR3 DNA reads TGTGCCAGCACCAAGAACACCGGGGAGCTGTTTTTT.

This clone showed up many times. The chain combines TRBV9 with TRBJ2-7; weak D call: TRBD2 (6 bases). The CDR3 has 17 residues. Germline CDR1 SGDLS, CDR2 YYNGEE. The V end lost 1 base, the J end lost 5 bases, and 22 bases lay between the germline ends. CDR3 residues: CASSVRMGLAYENEQYF. Written as DNA, the CDR3 is TGTGCCAGCAGCGTACGTATGGGACTGGCATATGAGAACGAGCAGTACTTC.

J is TRBJ1-5 and V is TRBV3-1 (or the pseudogene TRBV3-2), with 9 nucleotides matching TRBD1. Germline assignment: CDR1 LGHDT and CDR2 YNNKEL (reference sequence). The junction had 9 bases not matched to a gene; V was cut back by 3 bases and J by 6 bases. The CDR3 has 16 residues. CDR3 protein: CASSHRQGGGGQPQHF. CDR3 coding DNA: TGTGCCAGCAGCCATCGACAGGGGGGGGGCGGTCAGCCCCAGCATTTT.

This clone was counted a few times. The J gene is TRBJ2-7, the V gene TRBV6-5; 9 nucleotides match TRBD1. The CDR3 contains 15 residues. Unmatched junction bases numbered 8, after V lost 6 bases and J lost 2 bases. CDR1 and CDR2 (germline): MNHEY, SVGAGI. The CDR3 loop is CASRPPGTGPYEQYF. The CDR3 bases are TGTGCCAGCAGACCTCCCGGGACAGGGCCCTACGAGCAGTACTTC.

The chain joins TRBV2 to TRBJ1-2; D remains unclear. Looked up from germline, CDR1 is SNHLY and CDR2 is FYNNEI. The CDR3 covers 15 residues. The V end was cut by 3 bases, the J end by 8 bases, with 19 bases between. DNA of the CDR3: TGTGCCAGCAGTGACCCTACGAAGAGCGTAGAAGGCTACACCTTC. Protein product: CASSDPTKSVEGYTF.

The V call is TRBV5-1, the J call TRBJ2-1; maybe TRBD2 (6 bases). CDR3 size: 16 residues. V was pared by 1 base and J by 3 bases, with 14 bases between. Germline V gene lookup returns CDR1 SGHRS and CDR2 YFSETQ. CDR3 region: CASSLFPGTGYNEQFF. The CDR3 DNA reads TGCGCCAGCAGCTTGTTTCCCGGGACTGGCTACAATGAGCAGTTCTTC.

The count of this clone is one. At one end the junction does not follow the germline gene, possibly because of a read error. V gene TRBV12-3 or TRBV12-4 combines with J gene TRBJ2-1, with a weak D call TRBD2 (6 bases). The CDR3 contains 12 residues. The CDR3 sequence is CASSMAGNGQFF. CDR3 in DNA: TGTGCCAGCAGTATGGCGGGAAATGGGCAGTTCTTC.

This clone turned up a few times. This chain links TRBV4-1 with TRBJ2-1, with a tentative D call TRBD1 (5 bases). The germline V gene has CDR1 MGHRA and CDR2 YSYEKL. V lost 4 bases, J lost 0 bases, and 10 bases lay in between. The CDR3 sequence is 15 residues long. CDR3 residues: CASSPWGLSYNEQFF. CDR3 bases: TGCGCCAGCAGCCCCTGGGGCCTCTCCTACAATGAGCAGTTCTTC.